This is a list of T cell receptor beta chains from one sample in a study of T cell repertoires in cytomegalovirus infection. TCRdb reprocessed the reads via MiXCR and lists one record per CDR3 protein. Among 700,000 to 850,000 distinct CDR3 sequences, 32% were seen once, and the ten largest hold about an eighth. No antigen has been identified for these receptors. The source was cultured CD8+ T cells from PBMCs, collected from culture after CMV antigen stimulation. Every receptor here comes from a human donor in good health (CMV status not recorded). Some clones in this sample may be carry-over from other donors' samples. Both conserved end residues are trimmed from each CDR3.

V	length	J	CDR3
TRBV7-6	17	TRBJ2-5	ASSLGPAGGLQYQETQY
TRBV6-5	13	TRBJ2-2	ASSYEGADTGELF
TRBV7-9	12	TRBJ1-1	ASSSGGNMGEAF
TRBV7-6	11	TRBJ2-5	ASSWDRGETQY
TRBV6-5	13	TRBJ2-5	ASSFNPYYQETQY
TRBV20-1	14	TRBJ2-1	SARDWNQKSYNEQF
TRBV6-5	12	TRBJ2-5	ASSYGHSVETQY
TRBV20-1	11	TRBJ2-6	SARWADQYVLT
TRBV11-2	13	TRBJ2-1	ASSPPRGQGREQF
TRBV25-1	14	TRBJ1-6	ASSESASVVNSPLH
TRBV10-2	13	TRBJ2-3	ASSKTGGGTDTQY
TRBV12-3/TRBV12-4	11	TRBJ1-1	ASRDRGLTEAF
TRBV12-3/TRBV12-4	13	TRBJ2-3	ASTLDWNGIDTQY
TRBV6-5	11	TRBJ1-1	ASSLTAEAEAF
TRBV7-9	14	TRBJ1-6	ASSSPGNGANSPLH
TRBV29-1	9	TRBJ1-1	SVRDRMEAF
TRBV10-3	12	TRBJ2-6	AIRQALQANVLT
TRBV24-1	13	TRBJ2-1	ATSNLRGLSNEQF
TRBV12-5	12	TRBJ2-2	ASEKTFPPGELF
TRBV19	12	TRBJ1-2	ASLEGRGTYGYT
TRBV3-1	16	TRBJ2-3	ASSQGLAGGLITDTQY
TRBV14	13	TRBJ2-7	ASSLIQGHPYEQY
TRBV19	13	TRBJ1-5	ASSIPGVRNQPQH
TRBV27	14	TRBJ2-7	ASSFLHTGWSYEQY
TRBV7-2	11	TRBJ2-7	ASSFDNRAEQY
TRBV20-1	14	TRBJ2-7	SARDPLGTHSYEQY
TRBV6-2/TRBV6-3	14	TRBJ1-3	ASHPGTSYAGDTIY
TRBV7-2	17	TRBJ2-4	ASSGTTGGGTVSKNIQY
TRBV28	12	TRBJ1-6	ASSGGGLRSPLH
TRBV10-2	15	TRBJ2-7	ASSEYGASGFSYEQY
TRBV10-3	15	TRBJ2-2	AISTSTGGQVTGELF
TRBV11-2	12	TRBJ2-5	ASSSTGQGATQY
TRBV7-9	11	TRBJ1-1	ASTLEGATEAF
TRBV7-9	12	TRBJ1-1	ASSLTDRIGQAF